A selection of T cell receptor beta chains follows, all from one sample in a study of OX40 agonist ivuxolimab in advanced cancers. Some clones are missing from TCRdb's copy, which holds only in-frame ones; the method was immunoSEQ multiplex PCR. The sample holds 48,000 or so clones; more than 75% are singletons and the top ten take approximately 2%. The starting material was CD4+ or CD8+ T cells sorted from blood, obtained in a trial of the OX40 agonist ivuxolimab. These receptors came from an adult with an advanced solid tumor such as melanoma, head and neck, liver or kidney cancer. The CDR3 runs from the conserved cysteine through the conserved F or W. Each record gives: J gene, D gene, clone size, V gene, CDR3 DNA, CDR3 protein. A D gene is named only where the DNA matches it firmly. Expanded clones are given a class, and other clones once, few, many or no size at all.

TRBJ2-3 TRBD2 few TRBV18 TGTGCCAGCTCACCACCGACTAGCGGGAGCACAGATACGCAGTATTTT CASSPPTSGSTDTQYF
TRBJ2-3 - - TRBV6-1 TGTGCCAGCAGTCCGGGACTGAGCACAGATACGCAGTATTTT CASSPGLSTDTQYF
TRBJ2-7 TRBD1 - TRBV10-3 TGTGCCATCAGTGAGTCGAGTATACAGGGGACCTACGAGCAGTACTTC CAISESSIQGTYEQYF
TRBJ2-5 - few TRBV5-1 TGCGCCAGCAGCTTGACCAGTCAGCAAGAGACCCAGTACTTC CASSLTSQQETQYF
TRBJ1-2 - - TRBV29-1 TGCAGCGTCCAGTTTGGGGCTAACTATGGCTACACCTTC CSVQFGANYGYTF
TRBJ1-5 - - TRBV19 TGTGCCAGCAGCGGGACGGACGTTCAGCCCCAGCATTTT CASSGTDVQPQHF
TRBJ1-1 - - TRBV25-1 TGTGCCAGCAGTGAATCTACGGCGAACACTGAAGCTTTCTTT CASSESTANTEAFF
TRBJ2-2 TRBD1 - TRBV16 TGTGCCAGCAGCCCCGGACAGGCTCGTACCGGGGAGCTGTTTTTT CASSPGQARTGELFF
TRBJ2-1 TRBD1 - TRBV11-3 TGTGCCAGCAGCCCGGGACAGGGGGATCTCAATGAGCAGTTCTTC CASSPGQGDLNEQFF
TRBJ2-7 - few TRBV11-1 TGTGCCAGCAGCTTAGCTGGGACCATACCAACCTACGAGCAGTACTTC CASSLAGTIPTYEQYF
TRBJ1-6 TRBD1 - TRBV4-1 TGCGCCAGCAGCCACCTACAGGGGAATAATTCACCCCTCCACTTT CASSHLQGNNSPLHF
TRBJ1-1 - - TRBV5-1 TGCGCCAGCAGCTTGGTTGCCCAGAACACTGAAGCTTTCTTT CASSLVAQNTEAFF
TRBJ2-1 TRBD2 - TRBV25-1 TGTGCCTCCTTCGGGACTAGCGGGGGATACAATGAGCAGTTCTTC CASFGTSGGYNEQFF
TRBJ1-2 TRBD1 - TRBV2 TGTGCCAGGGGACAGGGGCGTAACTATGGCTACACCTTC CARGQGRNYGYTF
TRBJ1-5 TRBD1 - TRBV7-9 TGTGCCAGCAGCCCGGGACAGGGGAATCAGCCCCAGCATTTT CASSPGQGNQPQHF
TRBJ2-7 - - TRBV9 TGTGCCAGCAGCGTAGGTCCATTCGACGAGCAGTACTTC CASSVGPFDEQYF
TRBJ1-1 - - TRBV27 TGTGCCAGCAGTTTATATGGTGGTGGAATAAGGAACACTGAAGCTTTCTTT CASSLYGGGIRNTEAFF
TRBJ2-5 TRBD1 - TRBV7-7 TGTGCCAGCAGCTTAAACGGAGGACAGGTAGAGACCCAGTACTTC CASSLNGGQVETQYF
TRBJ1-1 - - TRBV5-6 TGTGCCAGCAGCTTGCGGTGGAACACTGAAGCTTTCTTT CASSLRWNTEAFF
TRBJ2-5 TRBD2 - TRBV9 TGTGCCAGCAGCGCAGCGGGATTAGAGACCCAGTACTTC CASSAAGLETQYF
TRBJ2-1 - - TRBV5-4 TGTGCCAGCAGCTTGGCCGGGTTCTCCTCCTACAATGAGCAGTTCTTC CASSLAGFSSYNEQFF
TRBJ2-2 TRBD1 - TRBV6-6 TGTGCCAGCAGTAACAGGGGTTCCGGGGAGCTGTTTTTT CASSNRGSGELFF
TRBJ2-4 - - TRBV7-8 TGTGCCAGCAGCTTATTGGGGAGCGGAGCGGGCGTCATTCAGTACTTC CASSLLGSGAGVIQYF
TRBJ2-1 - - TRBV2 TGTGCCAGCAGTGTTCTAGGGAATGAGCAGTTCTTC CASSVLGNEQFF